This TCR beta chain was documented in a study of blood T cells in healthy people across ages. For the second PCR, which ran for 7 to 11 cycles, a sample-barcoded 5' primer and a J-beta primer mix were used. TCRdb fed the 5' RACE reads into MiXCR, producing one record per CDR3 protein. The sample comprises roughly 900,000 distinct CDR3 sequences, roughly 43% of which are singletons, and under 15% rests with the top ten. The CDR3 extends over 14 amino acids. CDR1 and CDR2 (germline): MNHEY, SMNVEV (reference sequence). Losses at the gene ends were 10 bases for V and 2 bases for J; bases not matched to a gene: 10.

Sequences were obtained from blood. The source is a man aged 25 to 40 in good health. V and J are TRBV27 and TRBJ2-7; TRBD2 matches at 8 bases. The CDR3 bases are TGTGCCACCAAAAGGGGACTAGAAGCCTACGAGCAGTACTTC. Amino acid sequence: CATKRGLEAYEQYF.